This TCR beta chain was identified in a study of beta chain features in type 1 diabetes. Looking at the study overall: Fewer than 110 million sorted cells were examined across all samples.

The germline CDR1 and CDR2 sequences are LNHDA and SQIVND (reference sequence). The V and J ends lost 6 bases and 6 bases, in that order; junction bases with no gene match: 13. The CDR3 spans 16 residues. As for this clone: What it binds is not known.

Expressed TCRB transcripts were sequenced because the isolated RNA had all been reverse transcribed beforehand. Sequencing was performed with immunoSEQ multiplex PCR; in TCRdb, only in-frame clones are kept and a portion is missing. The data contain about 250,000 clones, over 12% of them singletons. In all sorted populations, purity surpassed 95%. Findings and caveats of the study: There were fewer insertions and more deletions at the VDJ junctions of type 1 diabetes patients. High-TCR-expressing cells could be over-represented by cDNA sequencing.

Source material: naive CD4+ T cells from blood. The chain carries TRBV19 and TRBJ1-5; TRBD1 aligns across 8 bases. This sequence was found in a woman in her thirties or forties in good health. The chain's CDR3 is CASSPPRQGSAQPQHF. DNA for the CDR3: TGTGCCAGTAGCCCACCGAGACAGGGGAGTGCTCAGCCCCAGCATTTT.